The 5 T cell receptor beta chains presented below share a single source sample, sequenced in a study of T cell repertoires in cytomegalovirus infection. TCRdb reprocessed the reads with MiXCR, giving one entry per CDR3 protein. The data hold approximately 490,000 distinct CDR3 sequences, with approximately 11% observed a single time. Sequencing was performed on PBMCs. All receptors derive from a human donor in good health (CMV status not recorded). Some clones in this sample may be carry-over from other donors' samples.

This clonotype was seen many times. The chain has TRBV9 and TRBJ2-1, with 9 nucleotides matching TRBD2. This CDR3 is 16 amino acids long. After removal of 2 bases from V and 4 bases from J, the junction contained 7 bases not matched to a gene. Germline V lookup: CDR1 SGDLS, CDR2 YYNGEE. The CDR3 sequence is CASSVGAGGGYNEQFF. DNA for the CDR3: TGTGCCAGCAGCGTCGGGGCGGGAGGGGGTTACAATGAGCAGTTCTTC.

This clonotype turned up a few times. This chain uses TRBV29-1 with TRBJ2-1; 7 nucleotides line up with TRBD2. The CDR3 length is 14 residues. V was clipped by 6 bases and J by 3 bases; unmatched bases: 8. Per germline, CDR1 SQVTM and CDR2 ANQGSEA. CDR3 sequence reads: CSVARAGLYNEQFF. Written as DNA, the CDR3 is TGCAGCGTGGCAAGAGCGGGGCTCTACAATGAGCAGTTCTTC.

This clonotype appeared many times. This chain joins TRBV7-9 and TRBJ2-5; no firm D call. This CDR3 comprises 16 residues. The germline V gene encodes CDR1 SEHNR and CDR2 FQNEAQ (reference sequence). V lost 6 bases, J lost 1 base, and 18 bases lay in between. The DNA of the CDR3 is TGTGCCAGCAGGGCCAATTCGCGGTTGTTCCAAGAGACCCAGTACTTC. This encodes CASRANSRLFQETQYF.

This clonotype was seen ten or more times. This rearrangement joins TRBV20-1 to TRBJ2-1, with 9 bases identical to TRBD2. The length of the CDR3 is 15 residues. The V segment lost 3 bases and the J segment 3 bases; nucleotides outside the gene matches: 6. CDR1 and CDR2 (germline): DFQATT, SNEGSKA (reference sequence). The CDR3 nucleotides read TGCAGTGCTAGTTATAGCGGGGGTATCTACAATGAGCAGTTCTTC. It translates to CSASYSGGIYNEQFF.

This clonotype was detected only once. This chain links TRBV20-1 with TRBJ2-7, with D possibly matching TRBD2 (6 bases). V lost 5 bases, J lost 0 bases, and 8 bases lay in between. Germline assignment: CDR1 DFQATT and CDR2 SNEGSKA (reference sequence). This CDR3 is built from 12 residues. The CDR3 reads CSASGLSYEQYF. CDR3 coding DNA: TGCAGTGCTTCGGGACTCTCCTACGAGCAGTACTTC.